The 26 T cell receptor beta chains below were found in one sample sequenced in a study of T cell changes during pregnancy in multiple sclerosis. Only in-frame clones appear in the TCRdb table, and some are missing; sequencing was by immunoSEQ multiplex PCR. The profile shows about 40,000 clones, over 80% of them singletons. Source: peripheral blood, taken in the first trimester of pregnancy. The receptor source for this set is a female donor in good health, enrolled as a control in a pregnancy study.

The genes are TRBV19 and TRBJ1-2, with 8 bases identical to TRBD1. The trim removed 0 bases at V and 8 bases at J, leaving 8 bases unmatched. CDR1 and CDR2 from the germline V gene are LNHDA and SQIVND (reference sequence). The CDR3 consists of 15 residues. CDR3 residues: CASSIEGRGRRGYTF. The CDR3 DNA reads as TGTGCCAGTAGTATAGAGGGCAGGGGGCGTCGGGGCTACACCTTC.

Of note for this clone: A much larger clone differs by one base, so this may be a read error. Other DNA sequences of this sample code for an identical CDR3. J is TRBJ2-7 and V is TRBV6-1, with TRBD2 identical over 10 bases. CDR3 size: 15 residues. J was trimmed by 0 bases and V by 6 bases; bases with no gene match: 5. The germline CDR1 and CDR2 sequences are MNHNS and SASEGT. The CDR3 loop reads CASSELAGSSYEQYF. In nucleotides, the CDR3 is TGTGCCAGCAGCGAACTAGCGGGGTCCTCCTACGAGCAGTACTTC.

The gene calls are TRBV6-4 and TRBJ1-1; 8 positions match TRBD1. CDR1 and CDR2 (germline): MRHNA, SNTAGT. J was trimmed by 5 bases and V by 6 bases; bases with no gene match: 8. The CDR3 contains 14 residues. The CDR3: CASSAGQEGTEAFF. The CDR3 DNA reads TGTGCCAGCAGCGCGGGACAGGAGGGGACTGAAGCTTTCTTT.

This chain uses TRBV6-5 with TRBJ2-2; D unclear. The CDR3 loop spans 15 amino acids. Germline-derived CDR1 and CDR2 are MNHEY and SVGAGI. V was clipped by 0 bases and J by 4 bases, with 9 bases between them. CDR3 DNA sequence: TGTGCCAGCAGTTACTCTGGGCACCCCACCGGGGAGCTGTTTTTT. This translates into CASSYSGHPTGELFF.

The rearrangement links TRBV29-1 to TRBJ2-7; the D gene is possibly TRBD1 (6 bases). CDR3 length: 13 amino acids. V dropped 4 bases and J dropped 3 bases, with 13 bases sitting between them. Germline lookup yields CDR1 SQVTM and CDR2 ANQGSEA. The CDR3 sequence: CSVGRDKNYEQYF. The CDR3, as DNA: TGCAGCGTTGGAAGGGACAAAAACTACGAGCAGTACTTC.

This clone was seen once. The chain recombines TRBV19 with TRBJ1-1; possible D gene TRBD1, 5 bases. The CDR3 has 12 residues. V shed 1 base and J shed 8 bases, with 8 bases lying between them. Germline CDR1 reads LNHDA; CDR2 reads SQIVND (reference sequence). CDR3 amino acids: CASSIVGGEAFF. CDR3 nucleotides: TGTGCCAGTAGTATAGTGGGGGGAGAAGCTTTCTTT.

The J gene is TRBJ2-7, the V gene TRBV9; 9 bases fit TRBD2. This CDR3 has 13 amino acids. With 3 bases clipped from V and 8 bases from J, the junction kept 6 bases outside the gene matches. Per the germline V gene, CDR1 is SGDLS and CDR2 is YYNGEE. The CDR3 coding sequence is TGTGCCAGCAGCGGGACTCTAGCGGGGCAGCAGTACTTC. Encoded protein: CASSGTLAGQQYF.

This clone was recorded once. This chain joins TRBV6-5 and TRBJ1-2, with D possibly matching TRBD1 (6 bases). This CDR3 is built from 15 residues. Germline V gene data show CDR1 as MNHEY and CDR2 as SVGAGI. Trimming removed 7 bases from V and 0 bases from J, with 15 bases in between. The CDR3 region has the DNA TGTGCCAGCACCTCCCGAGGGGGAACTAACTATGGCTACACCTTC. Protein sequence: CASTSRGGTNYGYTF.

The chain links TRBV2 to TRBJ2-5, with D tentatively TRBD1 (7 bases). Germline CDR1 is SNHLY and CDR2 is FYNNEI. CDR3 length: 14 residues. Trimming left V 1 base short and J 6 bases short, with 12 bases between. DNA for the CDR3: TGTGCCAGCAGTGAAGGCAGGGGGGTACAGACCCAGTACTTC. This encodes CASSEGRGVQTQYF.

This clone was detected once. The chain couples TRBV2 to TRBJ2-1; TRBD1 matches at 8 bases. The trim removed 4 bases at V and 4 bases at J, leaving 9 bases unmatched. Germline V gene data show CDR1 as SNHLY and CDR2 as FYNNEI. The CDR3 contains 16 residues. This CDR3 reads CASSVRTGGSYNEQFF. The CDR3 DNA sequence: TGTGCCAGCAGTGTTCGTACAGGGGGATCTTACAATGAGCAGTTCTTC.

The J gene is TRBJ1-1, the V gene TRBV5-1; a possible D gene is TRBD1 (5 bases). Deletions cut 4 bases from V and 5 bases from J, with 18 bases between. Germline V gene data show CDR1 as SGHRS and CDR2 as YFSETQ. The CDR3 has 15 residues. The CDR3 is CASSLYGQFQTEAFF. As DNA, the CDR3 is TGCGCCAGCAGCCTATACGGACAATTCCAAACTGAAGCTTTCTTT.

This chain connects TRBV7-9 to TRBJ1-2; 7 bases fit TRBD1. Germline lookup yields CDR1 SEHNR and CDR2 FQNEAQ (reference sequence). This CDR3 region has 12 residues. Trimming at V came to 4 bases and at J to 6 bases, leaving 2 bases not matched to a gene. The CDR3 bases are TGTGCCAGCAGCTCGACAGGGAATGGCTACACCTTC. Protein sequence: CASSSTGNGYTF.

The rearrangement uses TRBV5-1 and TRBJ1-1; 7 bases match TRBD1. Germline lookup yields CDR1 SGHRS and CDR2 YFSETQ. This CDR3 region has 14 residues. After removal of 4 bases from V and 1 base from J, the junction contained 4 bases not matched to a gene. CDR3 amino acids: CASSIGTANTEAFF. CDR3 bases: TGCGCCAGCAGCATCGGGACAGCGAACACTGAAGCTTTCTTT.

A single count supports this clone. V and J are TRBV7-6 and TRBJ2-1; 8 nucleotides line up with TRBD2. The junction had 12 bases not matched to a gene; V was cut back by 7 bases and J by 7 bases. This CDR3 is built from 15 residues. CDR1 and CDR2 (germline): SGHVS, FNYEAQ. The CDR3 coding sequence is TGTGCCAGCACAGAGGACTCGACGGGGGGGAATGAGCAGTTCTTC. Amino acid sequence: CASTEDSTGGNEQFF.

V and J are TRBV15 and TRBJ1-2, with D possibly being TRBD1 (5 bases). Trimming shortened V by 0 bases and J by 0 bases, and 11 bases separated the two germline ends. The CDR3 is 16 amino acids. In germline, CDR1 is LNHNV, CDR2 YYDKDF (reference sequence). The CDR3 sequence is CATSRDYEQANYGYTF. CDR3 sequence (DNA): TGTGCCACCAGCAGAGATTACGAACAGGCTAACTATGGCTACACCTTC.

The V call is TRBV19, the J call TRBJ2-7, with 14 bases identical to TRBD2. Germline trimming cut 4 bases from V and 2 bases from J; bases unmatched to any gene: 4. Germline CDR1 and CDR2: LNHDA and SQIVND (reference sequence). There are 16 residues in the CDR3. The CDR3 DNA sequence: TGTGCCAGTAGTAGGACTAGCGGGAGGTCCACCTACGAGCAGTACTTC. This sequence encodes CASSRTSGRSTYEQYF.

The chain employs TRBV5-1 and TRBJ1-1; D call uncertain. This CDR3 comprises 15 residues. Per germline, CDR1 SGHRS and CDR2 YFSETQ. V was pared by 0 bases and J by 1 base, with 10 bases between. Written as DNA, the CDR3 is TGCGCCAGCAGCTTGGCCCCGGGGAGGAACACTGAAGCTTTCTTT. This translates into CASSLAPGRNTEAFF.

In DNA, the CDR3 is TGTGCCAGCAGCTTGGCGGCAGGACAAGAGACCCAGTACTTC. It specifies CASSLAAGQETQYF. V is TRBV5-4 and J is TRBJ2-5, with unresolved D. Germline V CDR1 and CDR2: SGHNT, YYREEE (reference sequence). V lost 0 bases to trimming and J lost 2 bases, with 8 bases between them. The CDR3 consists of 14 residues.

The gene calls are TRBV13 and TRBJ2-5, with 8 bases aligning to TRBD1. V shed 0 bases, J shed 4 bases, and the junction held 7 bases outside the gene matches. The CDR3 consists of 16 residues. Germline-derived CDR1 and CDR2 are PRHDT and FYEKMQ (reference sequence). The CDR3 region has the DNA TGTGCCAGCAGCTTAGGGACAGGGGTGTTGAGAGAGACCCAGTACTTC. The encoded protein is CASSLGTGVLRETQYF. Based on the CDR3 plus reference TRBV13 and TRBJ2-5, the full variable domain is AAGVIQSPRHLIKEKRETATLKCYPIPRHDTVYWYQQGPGQDPQFLISFYEKMQSDKGSIPDRFSAQQFSDYHSELNMSSLELGDSALYFCASSLGTGVLRETQYFGPGTRLLVL.

V usage is TRBV7-8 and J usage is TRBJ2-5; 7 bases are a match to TRBD1. The V gene end was trimmed by 5 bases and the J gene end by 5 bases; junction bases not matched to a gene: 8. CDR1 and CDR2 (germline): SGHVS, FQNEAQ. The CDR3 spans 14 residues. This CDR3 reads CASSARTGSETQYF. DNA of the CDR3: TGTGCCAGCAGCGCCCGGACAGGATCGGAGACCCAGTACTTC. Filled out from reference TRBV7-8 and TRBJ2-5, the complete variable domain reads GAGVSQSPRYKVAKRGQDVALRCDPISGHVSLFWYQQALGQGPEFLTYFQNEAQLDKSGLPSDRFFAERPEGSVSTLKIQRTQQEDSAVYLCASSARTGSETQYFGPGTRLLVL.

This chain uses TRBV30 with TRBJ1-1, with TRBD1 as a possible D gene (5 bases). The CDR3 covers 15 residues. CDR1 is GTSNPN and CDR2 is SVGIG in the germline V gene (reference sequence). The germline V and J ends were trimmed by 5 bases and 3 bases, with 19 bases remaining between them. Here the CDR3 DNA reads TGTGCCTGGGCCCTCCCCTACCTAGGGGACACTGAAGCTTTCTTT. Its translation: CAWALPYLGDTEAFF. The full variable domain, in which reference TRBV30 and TRBJ1-1 provide the parts outside the CDR3, is SQTIHQWPATLVQPVGSPLSLECTVEGTSNPNLYWYRQAAGRGLQLLFYSVGIGQISSEVPQNLSASRPQDRQFILSSKKLLLSDSGFYLCAWALPYLGDTEAFFGQGTRLTVV.

V usage is TRBV7-8 and J usage is TRBJ2-3; TRBD1 agrees at 7 bases. V dropped 8 bases and J dropped 4; count of bases not matched to a gene: 12. Germline V gene data show CDR1 as SGHVS and CDR2 as FQNEAQ. This CDR3 spans 15 amino acids. The CDR3 loop reads CASGLDRAGSDTQYF. The CDR3 bases are TGTGCCAGCGGCCTCGACAGGGCCGGGTCAGATACGCAGTATTTT.

The chain carries TRBV5-4 and TRBJ2-1; D not certain. The CDR3 sequence is 13 residues long. Trimming stripped 0 bases from V and 3 bases from J, with 4 bases between. Per germline, CDR1 SGHNT and CDR2 YYREEE (reference sequence). The CDR3 spells CASSLAVYNEQFF. The CDR3 region has the DNA TGTGCCAGCAGCTTGGCGGTCTACAATGAGCAGTTCTTC.

J is TRBJ2-2 and V is TRBV6-1, with TRBD1 identical over 7 bases. With 6 bases clipped from V and 3 bases from J, the junction kept 7 bases outside the gene matches. CDR3 length: 15 amino acids. Per the germline V gene, CDR1 is MNHNS and CDR2 is SASEGT. The DNA for the CDR3 is TGTGCCAGCAGGACGTATCAGGGGGACACCGGGGAGCTGTTTTTT. It translates to CASRTYQGDTGELFF.

This chain links TRBV5-1 with TRBJ2-7, with no clear D. The germline V gene encodes CDR1 SGHRS and CDR2 YFSETQ. The CDR3 is made up of 11 amino acids. Trimming left V 4 bases short and J 6 bases short, with 8 bases between. The chain's CDR3 is CASSISREQYF. DNA of the CDR3: TGCGCCAGCAGCATATCCCGCGAGCAGTACTTC. Based on the CDR3 plus reference TRBV5-1 and TRBJ2-7, the full variable domain is KAGVTQTPRYLIKTRGQQVTLSCSPISGHRSVSWYQQTPGQGLQFLFEYFSETQRNKGNFPGRFSGRQFSNSRSEMNVSTLELGDSALYLCASSISREQYFGPGTRLTVT.

This chain uses TRBV5-5 with TRBJ2-7; the D is unclear. Germline V lookup: CDR1 SGHKS, CDR2 YYEKEE (reference sequence). Trimming stripped 2 bases from V and 6 bases from J, with 12 bases between. The CDR3 is made up of 13 amino acids. In DNA, the CDR3 is TGTGCCAGCAGCTTACTCTCCCGACTCGAGCAGTACTTC. This translates into CASSLLSRLEQYF. The full variable domain, rest sourced from reference TRBV5-5 and TRBJ2-7, is DAGVTQSPTHLIKTRGQQVTLRCSPISGHKSVSWYQQVLGQGPQFIFQYYEKEERGRGNFPDRFSARQFPNYSSELNVNALLLGDSALYLCASSLLSRLEQYFGPGTRLTVT.